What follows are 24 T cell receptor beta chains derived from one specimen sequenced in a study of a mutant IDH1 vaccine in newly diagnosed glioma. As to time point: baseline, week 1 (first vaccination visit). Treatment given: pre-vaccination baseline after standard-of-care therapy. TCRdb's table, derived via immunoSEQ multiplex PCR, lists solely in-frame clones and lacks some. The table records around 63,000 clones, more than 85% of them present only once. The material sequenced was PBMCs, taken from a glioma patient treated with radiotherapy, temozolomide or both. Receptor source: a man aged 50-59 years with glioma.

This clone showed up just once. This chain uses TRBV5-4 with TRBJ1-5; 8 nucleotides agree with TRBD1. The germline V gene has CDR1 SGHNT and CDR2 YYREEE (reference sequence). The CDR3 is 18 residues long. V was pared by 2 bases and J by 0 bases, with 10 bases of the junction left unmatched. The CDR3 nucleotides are TGTGCCAGCAGCTTCGGGACAGGCGGGCTGGATAGCAATCAGCCCCAGCATTTT. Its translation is CASSFGTGGLDSNQPQHF.

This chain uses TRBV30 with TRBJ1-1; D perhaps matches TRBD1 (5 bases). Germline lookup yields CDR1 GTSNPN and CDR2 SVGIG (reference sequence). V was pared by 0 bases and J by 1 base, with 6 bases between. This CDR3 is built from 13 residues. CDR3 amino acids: CAWSVQANTEAFF. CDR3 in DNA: TGTGCCTGGAGTGTACAGGCGAACACTGAAGCTTTCTTT.

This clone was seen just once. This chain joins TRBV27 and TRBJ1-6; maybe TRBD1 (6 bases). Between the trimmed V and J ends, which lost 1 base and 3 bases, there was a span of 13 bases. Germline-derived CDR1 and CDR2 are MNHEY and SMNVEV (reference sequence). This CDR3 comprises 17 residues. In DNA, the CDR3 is TGTGCCAGCAGTTTATTGGGGGCAAGTCGCTATAATTCACCCCTCCACTTT. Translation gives CASSLLGASRYNSPLHF.

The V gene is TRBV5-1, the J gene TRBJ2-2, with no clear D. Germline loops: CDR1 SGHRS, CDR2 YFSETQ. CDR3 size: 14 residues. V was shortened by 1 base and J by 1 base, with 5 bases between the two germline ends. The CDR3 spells CASSLRQNTGELFF. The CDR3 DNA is TGCGCCAGCAGCTTGCGACAGAACACCGGGGAGCTGTTTTTT.

The CDR3 DNA reads TGTGCCAGCAAGGGGTTCCGGGACAGGGTATCTGATGAGCAGTTCTTC. Its protein product is CASKGFRDRVSDEQFF. The chain links TRBV2 to TRBJ2-1; 9 bases are shared with TRBD1. The junction had 15 bases not matched to a gene; V was cut back by 7 bases and J by 8 bases. CDR3 length: 16 residues. The germline CDR1 and CDR2 sequences are SNHLY and FYNNEI.

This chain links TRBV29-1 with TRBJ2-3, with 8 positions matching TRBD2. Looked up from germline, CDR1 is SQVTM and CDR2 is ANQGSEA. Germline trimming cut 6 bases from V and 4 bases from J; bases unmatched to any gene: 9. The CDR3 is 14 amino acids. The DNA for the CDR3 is TGCAGCGTAACATTAGCGGGGCACGCAGATACGCAGTATTTT. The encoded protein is CSVTLAGHADTQYF.

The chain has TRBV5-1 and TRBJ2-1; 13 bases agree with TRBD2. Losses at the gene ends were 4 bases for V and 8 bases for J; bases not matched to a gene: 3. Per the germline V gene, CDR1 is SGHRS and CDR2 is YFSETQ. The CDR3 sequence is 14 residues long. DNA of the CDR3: TGCGCCAGCAGCACAGGACTAGCGGGAGATGAGCAGTTCTTC. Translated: CASSTGLAGDEQFF.

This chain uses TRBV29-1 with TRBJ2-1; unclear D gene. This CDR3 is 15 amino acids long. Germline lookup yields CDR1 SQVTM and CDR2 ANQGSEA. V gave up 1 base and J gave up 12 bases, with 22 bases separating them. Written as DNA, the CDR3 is TGCAGCGTTGAAGTAGGGAAAGGACGGTCCTCGGGGCAGTTCTTC. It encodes CSVEVGKGRSSGQFF.

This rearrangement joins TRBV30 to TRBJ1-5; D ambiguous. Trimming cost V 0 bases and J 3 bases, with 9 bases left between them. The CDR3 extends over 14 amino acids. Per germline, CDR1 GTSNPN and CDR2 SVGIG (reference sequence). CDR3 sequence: CAWSVGQSNQPQHF. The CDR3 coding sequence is TGTGCCTGGAGTGTAGGTCAGTCCAATCAGCCCCAGCATTTT.

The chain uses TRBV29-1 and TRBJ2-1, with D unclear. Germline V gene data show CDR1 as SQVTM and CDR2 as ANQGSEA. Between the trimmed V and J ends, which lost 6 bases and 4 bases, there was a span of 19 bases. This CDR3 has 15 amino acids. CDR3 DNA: TGCAGCGTCGATATCCCTGACTTCGGGTACAATGAGCAGTTCTTC. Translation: CSVDIPDFGYNEQFF.

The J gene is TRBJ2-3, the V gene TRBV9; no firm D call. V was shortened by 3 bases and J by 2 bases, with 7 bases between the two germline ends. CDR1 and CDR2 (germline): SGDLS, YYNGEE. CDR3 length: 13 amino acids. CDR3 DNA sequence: TGTGCCAGCAGCGGGCAGAACACAGATACGCAGTATTTT. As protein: CASSGQNTDTQYF.

The CDR3: CSVGGTSGRSPYNEQFF. CDR3 coding DNA: TGCAGCGTTGGTGGGACTAGCGGGAGATCCCCCTACAATGAGCAGTTCTTC. J is TRBJ2-1 and V is TRBV29-1; TRBD2 aligns across 14 bases. The junction had 7 bases not matched to a gene; V was cut back by 4 bases and J by 2 bases. Germline CDR1 SQVTM, CDR2 ANQGSEA. CDR3 size: 17 residues.

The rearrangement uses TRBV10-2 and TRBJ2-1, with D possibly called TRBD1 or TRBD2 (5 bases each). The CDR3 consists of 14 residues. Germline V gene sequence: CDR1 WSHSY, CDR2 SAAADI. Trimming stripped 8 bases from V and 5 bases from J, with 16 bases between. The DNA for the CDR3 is TGCGCCAGCCTGCCAAGGGACGAAAACAATGAGCAGTTCTTC. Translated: CASLPRDENNEQFF.

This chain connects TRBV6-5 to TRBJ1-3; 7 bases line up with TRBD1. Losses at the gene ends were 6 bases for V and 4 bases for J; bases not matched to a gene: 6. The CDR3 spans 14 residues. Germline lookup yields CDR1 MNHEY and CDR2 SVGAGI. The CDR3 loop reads CASRLGQPGNTIYF. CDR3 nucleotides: TGTGCCAGCAGATTGGGACAGCCCGGAAACACCATATATTTT.

In DNA form, the CDR3 reads TGTGCCTGGACAACCTACAATGAGCAGTTCTTC. It specifies CAWTTYNEQFF. The chain uses TRBV30 and TRBJ2-1, with unresolved D. Germline values: CDR1 GTSNPN, CDR2 SVGIG (reference sequence). The V end lost 4 bases, the J end lost 2 bases, and 3 bases lay between the germline ends. The CDR3 covers 11 residues.

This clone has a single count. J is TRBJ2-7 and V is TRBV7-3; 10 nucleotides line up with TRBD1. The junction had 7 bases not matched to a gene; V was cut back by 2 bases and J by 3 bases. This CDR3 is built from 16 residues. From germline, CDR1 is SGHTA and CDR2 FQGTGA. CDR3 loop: CASSLGTGTGVYEQYF. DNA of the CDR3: TGTGCCAGCAGCTTAGGGACGGGGACAGGGGTCTACGAGCAGTACTTC.

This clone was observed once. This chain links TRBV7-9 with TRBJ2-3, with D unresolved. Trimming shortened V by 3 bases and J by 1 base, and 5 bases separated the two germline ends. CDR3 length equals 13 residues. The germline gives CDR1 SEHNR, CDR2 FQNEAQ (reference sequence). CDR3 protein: CASSFGRTDTQYF. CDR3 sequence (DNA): TGTGCCAGCAGCTTCGGCCGCACAGATACGCAGTATTTT.

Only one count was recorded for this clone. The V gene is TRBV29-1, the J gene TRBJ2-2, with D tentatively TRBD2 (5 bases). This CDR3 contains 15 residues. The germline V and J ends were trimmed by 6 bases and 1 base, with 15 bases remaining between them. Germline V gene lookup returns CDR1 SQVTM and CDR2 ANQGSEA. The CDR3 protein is CSVCLVAGNTGELFF. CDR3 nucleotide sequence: TGCAGCGTCTGTTTGGTTGCGGGGAACACCGGGGAGCTGTTTTTT.

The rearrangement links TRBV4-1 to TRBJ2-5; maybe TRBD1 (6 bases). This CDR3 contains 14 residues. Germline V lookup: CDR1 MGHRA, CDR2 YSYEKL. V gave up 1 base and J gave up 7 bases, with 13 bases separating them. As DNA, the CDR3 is TGCGCCAGCAGCCAAGGACAGTTCAGGGGGACCCAGTACTTC. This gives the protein CASSQGQFRGTQYF.

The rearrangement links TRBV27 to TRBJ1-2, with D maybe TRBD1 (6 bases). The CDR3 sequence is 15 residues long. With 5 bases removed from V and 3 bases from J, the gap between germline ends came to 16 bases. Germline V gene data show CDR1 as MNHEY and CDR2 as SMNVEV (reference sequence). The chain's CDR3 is CASSPFGGRYYGYTF. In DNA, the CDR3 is TGTGCCAGCAGTCCGTTCGGGGGGCGGTACTATGGCTACACCTTC.

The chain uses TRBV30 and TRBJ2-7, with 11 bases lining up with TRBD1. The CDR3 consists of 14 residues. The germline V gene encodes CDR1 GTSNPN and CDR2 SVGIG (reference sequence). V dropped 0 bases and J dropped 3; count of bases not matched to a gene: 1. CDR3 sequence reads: CAWSVGTGGYEQYF. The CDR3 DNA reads TGTGCCTGGAGTGTAGGGACAGGGGGCTACGAGCAGTACTTC.

The CDR3 reads CASSYYPGKSSNQPQHF. The CDR3 DNA reads as TGCGCCAGCAGCTACTACCCAGGGAAGAGTAGCAATCAGCCCCAGCATTTT. The chain uses TRBV5-1 and TRBJ1-5; D might be TRBD1 (5 bases). Germline V gene data show CDR1 as SGHRS and CDR2 as YFSETQ. This CDR3 has 17 amino acids. The V gene lost 3 bases and the J gene lost 0 bases, with 16 bases spanning the gap.

The DNA for the CDR3 is TGTGCCAGCAGTGAAGCGTCCGGGAGGGCAGCAGATACGCAGTATTTT. It encodes CASSEASGRAADTQYF. The rearrangement uses TRBV2 and TRBJ2-3; 8 bases fit TRBD2. Trimming at V came to 0 bases and at J to 4 bases, leaving 6 bases not matched to a gene. The CDR3 totals 16 residues. Germline values: CDR1 SNHLY, CDR2 FYNNEI.

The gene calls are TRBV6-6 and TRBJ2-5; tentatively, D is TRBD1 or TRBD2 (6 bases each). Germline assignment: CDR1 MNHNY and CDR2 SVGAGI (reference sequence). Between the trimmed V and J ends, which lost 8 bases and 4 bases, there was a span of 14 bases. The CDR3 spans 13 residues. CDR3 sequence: CASRSPGAETQYF. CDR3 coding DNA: TGTGCCAGCCGCTCCCCGGGGGCAGAGACCCAGTACTTC.